This T cell receptor (beta chain) was profiled in a study of cytomegalovirus exposure and HLA in healthy donors. The study, taken as a whole, reports: The investigators catalogued some 160 TCR beta chains as cytomegalovirus-associated.

CDR1 and CDR2 from the germline V gene are ENHRY and SYGVKD. The CDR3 is made up of 15 amino acids. Trimming removed 3 bases at V and 3 bases at J, with 15 bases between. The PCR employed 60 Vbeta primers together with 13 Jbeta primers. TCRdb's copy holds only in-frame clones and misses some; the assay was immunoSEQ multiplex PCR. The table includes fewer than 120,000 clones, 70% to 90% detected once. With respect to this clone: Its specificity is not known.

This chain joins TRBV10-3 and TRBJ2-7; unclear D gene. Source material: PBMCs. The origin of this receptor is a man aged 40-50 years in good health and CMV-seronegative. In DNA form, the CDR3 reads TGTGCCATCAGTGACTCCCGCCCGAGGAACTACGAGCAGTACTTC. This translates into CAISDSRPRNYEQYF.